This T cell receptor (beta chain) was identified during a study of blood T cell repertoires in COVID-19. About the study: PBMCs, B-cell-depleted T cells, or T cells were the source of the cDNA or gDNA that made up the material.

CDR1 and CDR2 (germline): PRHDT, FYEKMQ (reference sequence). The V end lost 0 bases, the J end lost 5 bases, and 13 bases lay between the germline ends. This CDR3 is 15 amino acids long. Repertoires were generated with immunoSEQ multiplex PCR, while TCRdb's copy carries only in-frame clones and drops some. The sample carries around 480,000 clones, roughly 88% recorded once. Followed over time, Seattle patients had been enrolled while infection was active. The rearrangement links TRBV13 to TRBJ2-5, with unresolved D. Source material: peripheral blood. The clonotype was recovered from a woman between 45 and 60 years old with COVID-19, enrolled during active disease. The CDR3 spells CASSLGGSVRETQYF. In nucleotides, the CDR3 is TGTGCCAGCAGCTTAGGGGGCTCCGTCCGTGAGACCCAGTACTTC.